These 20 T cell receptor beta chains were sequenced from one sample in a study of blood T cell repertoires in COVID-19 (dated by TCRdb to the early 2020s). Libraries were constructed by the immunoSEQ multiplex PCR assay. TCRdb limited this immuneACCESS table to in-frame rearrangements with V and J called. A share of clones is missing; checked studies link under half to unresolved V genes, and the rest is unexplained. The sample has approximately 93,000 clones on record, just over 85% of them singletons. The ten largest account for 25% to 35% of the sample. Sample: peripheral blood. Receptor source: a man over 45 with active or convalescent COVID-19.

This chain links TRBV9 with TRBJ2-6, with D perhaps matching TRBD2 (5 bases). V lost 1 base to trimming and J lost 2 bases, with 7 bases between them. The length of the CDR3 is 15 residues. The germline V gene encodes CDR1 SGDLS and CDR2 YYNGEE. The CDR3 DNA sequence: TGTGCCAGCAGCGTAACCGGGACTGGGGCCAACGTCCTGACTTTC. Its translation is CASSVTGTGANVLTF.

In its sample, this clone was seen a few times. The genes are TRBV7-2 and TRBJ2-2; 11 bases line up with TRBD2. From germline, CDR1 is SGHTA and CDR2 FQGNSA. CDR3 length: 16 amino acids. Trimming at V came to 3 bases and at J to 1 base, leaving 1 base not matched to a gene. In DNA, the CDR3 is TGTGCCAGCAGCTTTGGACTAGCGGGGAACACCGGGGAGCTGTTTTTT. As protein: CASSFGLAGNTGELFF. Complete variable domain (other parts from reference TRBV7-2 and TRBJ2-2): GAGVSQSPSNKVTEKGKDVELRCDPISGHTALYWYRQSLGQGLEFLIYFQGNSAPDKSGLPSDRFSAERTGGSVSTLTIQRTQQEDSAVYLCASSFGLAGNTGELFFGEGSRLTVL.

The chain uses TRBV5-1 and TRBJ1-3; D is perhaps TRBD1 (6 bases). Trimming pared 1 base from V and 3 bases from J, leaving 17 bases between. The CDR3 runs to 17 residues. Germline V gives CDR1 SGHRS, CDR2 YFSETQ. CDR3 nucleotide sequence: TGCGCCAGCAGCTTGTTCTGGGGCAGGGGCGGTGGAAACACCATATATTTT. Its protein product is CASSLFWGRGGGNTIYF.

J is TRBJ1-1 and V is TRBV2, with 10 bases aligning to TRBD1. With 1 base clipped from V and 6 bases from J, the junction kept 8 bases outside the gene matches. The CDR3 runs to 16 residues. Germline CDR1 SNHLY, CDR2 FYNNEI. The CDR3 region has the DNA TGTGCCAGCAGTGAAGATCCGACAGGGGGCAGGTCTGAAGCTTTCTTT. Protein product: CASSEDPTGGRSEAFF.

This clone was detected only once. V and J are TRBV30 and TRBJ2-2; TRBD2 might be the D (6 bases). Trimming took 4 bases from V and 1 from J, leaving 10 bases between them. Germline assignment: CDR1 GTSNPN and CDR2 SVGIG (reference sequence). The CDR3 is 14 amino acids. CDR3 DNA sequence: TGTGCCTGGAACCCTAGCGTGAACACCGGGGAGCTGTTTTTT. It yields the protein CAWNPSVNTGELFF. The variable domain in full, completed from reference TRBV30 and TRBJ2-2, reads SQTIHQWPATLVQPVGSPLSLECTVEGTSNPNLYWYRQAAGRGLQLLFYSVGIGQISSEVPQNLSASRPQDRQFILSSKKLLLSDSGFYLCAWNPSVNTGELFFGEGSRLTVL.

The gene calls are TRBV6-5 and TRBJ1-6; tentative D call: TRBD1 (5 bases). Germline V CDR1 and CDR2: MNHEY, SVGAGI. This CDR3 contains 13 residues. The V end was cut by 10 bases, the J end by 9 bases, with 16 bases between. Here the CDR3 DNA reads TGTGCCATTCGACAGAGTTATGGTTCACCCCTCCACTTT. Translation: CAIRQSYGSPLHF.

The CDR3 spells CAARGSKAGGVHEQYF. In DNA, the CDR3 is TGTGCCGCAAGGGGATCGAAAGCGGGAGGGGTCCACGAGCAGTACTTC. This chain connects TRBV6-6 to TRBJ2-7; 10 positions match TRBD2. Germline V gene lookup returns CDR1 MNHNY and CDR2 SVGAGI (reference sequence). The junction had 18 bases not matched to a gene; V was cut back by 11 bases and J by 5 bases. CDR3 length: 16 residues.

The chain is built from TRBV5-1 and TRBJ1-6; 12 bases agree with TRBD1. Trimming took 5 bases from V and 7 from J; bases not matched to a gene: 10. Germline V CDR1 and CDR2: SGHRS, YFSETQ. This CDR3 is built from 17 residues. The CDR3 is CASSPTGTGGLNSPLHF. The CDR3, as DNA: TGCGCCAGCAGTCCAACCGGGACAGGGGGCTTAAATTCACCCCTCCACTTT.

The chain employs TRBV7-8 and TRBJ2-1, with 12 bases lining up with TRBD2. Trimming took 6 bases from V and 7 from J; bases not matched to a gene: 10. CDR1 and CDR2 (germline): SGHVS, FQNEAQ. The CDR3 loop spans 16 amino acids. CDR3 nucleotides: TGTGCCAGCAGTTCCGGACTAGCGGGAAGGGGGAATGAGCAGTTCTTC. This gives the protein CASSSGLAGRGNEQFF.

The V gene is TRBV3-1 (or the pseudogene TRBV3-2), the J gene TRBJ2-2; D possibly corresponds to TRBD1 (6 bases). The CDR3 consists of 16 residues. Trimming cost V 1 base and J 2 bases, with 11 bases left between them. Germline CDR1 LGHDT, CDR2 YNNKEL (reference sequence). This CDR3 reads CASSQGGRGNTGELFF. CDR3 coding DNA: TGTGCCAGCAGCCAAGGTGGCAGGGGAAACACCGGGGAGCTGTTTTTT.

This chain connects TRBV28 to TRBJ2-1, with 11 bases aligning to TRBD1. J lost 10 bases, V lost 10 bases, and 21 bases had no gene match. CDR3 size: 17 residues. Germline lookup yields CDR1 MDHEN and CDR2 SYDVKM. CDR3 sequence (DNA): TGTGCCACTGGGCGGACAGGGGGCGCCAGTATGATTGAGGAGCAGTTCTTC. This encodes CATGRTGGASMIEEQFF.

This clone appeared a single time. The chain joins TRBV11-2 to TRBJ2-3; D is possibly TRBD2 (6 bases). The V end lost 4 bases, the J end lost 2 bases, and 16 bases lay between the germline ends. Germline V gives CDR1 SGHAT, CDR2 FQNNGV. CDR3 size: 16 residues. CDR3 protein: CASSSRLDGYTDTQYF. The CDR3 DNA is TGTGCCAGCAGCTCCAGACTAGACGGGTACACAGATACGCAGTATTTT.

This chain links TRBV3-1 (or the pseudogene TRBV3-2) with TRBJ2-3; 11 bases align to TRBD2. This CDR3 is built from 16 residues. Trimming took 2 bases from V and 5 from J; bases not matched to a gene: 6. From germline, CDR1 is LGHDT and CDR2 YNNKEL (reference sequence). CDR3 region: CASSQSLAGGRDTQYF. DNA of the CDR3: TGTGCCAGCAGCCAATCCTTAGCGGGGGGGAGAGATACGCAGTATTTT.

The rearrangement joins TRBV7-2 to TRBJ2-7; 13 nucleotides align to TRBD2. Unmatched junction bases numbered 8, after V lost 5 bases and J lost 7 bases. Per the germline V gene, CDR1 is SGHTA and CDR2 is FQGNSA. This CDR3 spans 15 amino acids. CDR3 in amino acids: CASSLGTSGTGEQYF. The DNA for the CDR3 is TGTGCCAGCAGCCTAGGGACTAGCGGGACGGGGGAGCAGTACTTC.

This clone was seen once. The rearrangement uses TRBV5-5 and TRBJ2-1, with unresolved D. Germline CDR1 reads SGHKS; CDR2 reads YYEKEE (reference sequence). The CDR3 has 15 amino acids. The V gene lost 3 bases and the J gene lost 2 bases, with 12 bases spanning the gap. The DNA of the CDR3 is TGTGCCAGCAGCTCCCGGGTAGGCCCCTACAATGAGCAGTTCTTC. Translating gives CASSSRVGPYNEQFF.

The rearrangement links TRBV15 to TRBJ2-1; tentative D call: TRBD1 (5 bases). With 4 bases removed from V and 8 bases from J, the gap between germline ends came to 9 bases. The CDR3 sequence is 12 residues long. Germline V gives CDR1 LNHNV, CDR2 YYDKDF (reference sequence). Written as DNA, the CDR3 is TGTGCCACCAGCACAGGGCGGTATGAGCAGTTCTTC. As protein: CATSTGRYEQFF.

DNA for the CDR3: TGTGCCTGGGCCCGAGGAGGGCAAATATACGAGCAGTACTTC. This codes for CAWARGGQIYEQYF. The rearrangement uses TRBV30 and TRBJ2-7, with TRBD2 as a possible D gene (6 bases). Germline lookup yields CDR1 GTSNPN and CDR2 SVGIG (reference sequence). Trimming took off 5 bases at V and 4 bases at J, with 18 bases between the two ends. The CDR3 sequence is 14 residues long.

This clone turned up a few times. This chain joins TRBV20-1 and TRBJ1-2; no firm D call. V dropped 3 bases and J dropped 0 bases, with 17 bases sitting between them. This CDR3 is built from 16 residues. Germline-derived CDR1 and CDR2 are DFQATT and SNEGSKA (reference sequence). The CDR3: CSASRPADSANYGYTF. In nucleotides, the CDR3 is TGCAGTGCTAGTAGGCCCGCGGACTCAGCTAACTATGGCTACACCTTC.

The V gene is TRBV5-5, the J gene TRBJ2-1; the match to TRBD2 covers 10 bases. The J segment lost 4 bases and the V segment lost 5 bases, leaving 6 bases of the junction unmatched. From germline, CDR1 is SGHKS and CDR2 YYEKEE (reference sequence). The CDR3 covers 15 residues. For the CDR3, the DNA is TGTGCCAGCAGGCAGCTAGCGGGGGAATACAATGAGCAGTTCTTC. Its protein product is CASRQLAGEYNEQFF.

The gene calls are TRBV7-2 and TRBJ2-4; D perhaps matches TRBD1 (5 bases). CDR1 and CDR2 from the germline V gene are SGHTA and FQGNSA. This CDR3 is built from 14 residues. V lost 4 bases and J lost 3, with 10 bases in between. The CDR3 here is CASSSQGDKNIQYF. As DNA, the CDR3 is TGTGCCAGCAGCTCTCAAGGGGACAAAAACATTCAGTACTTC. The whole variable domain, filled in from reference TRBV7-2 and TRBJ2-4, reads GAGVSQSPSNKVTEKGKDVELRCDPISGHTALYWYRQSLGQGLEFLIYFQGNSAPDKSGLPSDRFSAERTGGSVSTLTIQRTQQEDSAVYLCASSSQGDKNIQYFGAGTRLSVL.